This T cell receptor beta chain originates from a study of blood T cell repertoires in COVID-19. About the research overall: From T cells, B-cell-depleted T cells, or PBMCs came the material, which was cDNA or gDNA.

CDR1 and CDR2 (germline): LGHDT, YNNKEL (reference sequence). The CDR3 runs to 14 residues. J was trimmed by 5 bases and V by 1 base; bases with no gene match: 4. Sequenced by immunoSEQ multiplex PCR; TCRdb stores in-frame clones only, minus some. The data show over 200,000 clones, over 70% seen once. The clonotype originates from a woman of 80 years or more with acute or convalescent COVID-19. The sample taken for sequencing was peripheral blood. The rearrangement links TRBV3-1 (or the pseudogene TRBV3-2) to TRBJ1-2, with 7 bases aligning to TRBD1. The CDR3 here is CASSQGGQSYGYTF. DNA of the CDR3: TGTGCCAGCAGCCAAGGGGGACAGTCGTATGGCTACACCTTC.